These 6 T cell receptor beta chains share one sample of origin, sequenced in a study of CD8+ T cells in alopecia areata. Sequencing used cDNA as its template, made by extracting RNA and reverse transcribing it. Here immunoSEQ multiplex PCR was the method, and the copy in TCRdb shows in-frame clones only, minus some. This table holds 110,000 to 150,000 clones, around half found once. Sample treatment: oral pan-JAK inhibitor, 5-10 mg twice daily. Sequenced here: CD8+ T cells sorted from blood, sampled at week 4, from a patient treated with tofacitinib. The receptors derive from a human donor with alopecia areata.

The chain has TRBV5-1 and TRBJ2-7; 12 nucleotides line up with TRBD1. The ends lost 3 bases at V and 5 bases at J; junction bases unmatched: 3. The CDR3 runs to 14 residues. Germline V gene lookup returns CDR1 SGHRS and CDR2 YFSETQ. For the CDR3, the DNA is TGCGCCAGCAGCTGGGGACAGGGGGCGGACGAGCAGTACTTC. Translating it yields CASSWGQGADEQYF.

This clone has only a few counts. The V call is TRBV9, the J call TRBJ2-1; no clear D. The CDR3 length is 15 residues. Trimming left V 4 bases short and J 6 bases short, with 17 bases between. Germline V CDR1 and CDR2: SGDLS, YYNGEE. CDR3 in DNA: TGTGCCAGCAGCTCGAGATTTAGGCCGGGCAATGAGCAGTTCTTC. The encoded protein is CASSSRFRPGNEQFF.

V is TRBV7-2 and J is TRBJ2-2, with 9 bases matching TRBD1. The germline V gene encodes CDR1 SGHTA and CDR2 FQGNSA. V trimming: 0 bases; J trimming: 3 bases; junction bases outside the gene matches: 8. This CDR3 comprises 18 residues. This chain's CDR3 is CASSLASRDREDTGELFF. The CDR3 DNA sequence: TGTGCCAGCAGCTTAGCGTCCCGGGACAGGGAGGACACCGGGGAGCTGTTTTTT.

This clone was recorded a few times. J is TRBJ1-6 and V is TRBV6-5; D uncertain. The CDR3 loop spans 14 amino acids. Germline V gene sequence: CDR1 MNHEY, CDR2 SVGAGI. V lost 2 bases to trimming and J lost 6 bases, with 8 bases between them. The CDR3 bases are TGTGCCAGCAGTTACGAGGTGCCTAATTCACCCCTCCACTTT. Its protein product is CASSYEVPNSPLHF.

This clone was detected only once. The chain couples TRBV5-6 to TRBJ2-2; unclear D gene. The germline V and J ends were trimmed by 0 bases and 0 bases, with 3 bases remaining between them. The CDR3 length is 14 residues. CDR1 SGHDT and CDR2 YYEEEE come from the germline V gene. The CDR3 loop reads CASSLEANTGELFF. The CDR3 bases are TGTGCCAGCAGCTTGGAGGCGAACACCGGGGAGCTGTTTTTT.

This clone was picked up a small number of times. The rearrangement joins TRBV5-1 to TRBJ1-2; TRBD1 aligns across 9 bases. With V trimmed by 4 bases and J by 7 bases, 8 bases remained unmatched. Germline V gene lookup returns CDR1 SGHRS and CDR2 YFSETQ. There are 14 residues in the CDR3. CDR3 coding DNA: TGCGCCAGCAGCCTTTACGGGACAGGGCTTGGCTACACCTTC. Translating it yields CASSLYGTGLGYTF.